This T cell receptor (beta chain) appears in the sequencing data of a study of shared clonotypes between healthy human individuals (dated by TCRdb to 2018 to 2021). For context, the study as a whole: The cohort included three men and a couple of women between 18 and 49 years of age. To increase sequencing depth and limit assay-specific biases, different laboratories used diverse techniques to prepare libraries and sequence TCR repertoires. Blood TCR repertoires of about five healthy adults were deeply sequenced to estimate repertoire size and the extent of clonotype sharing between individuals. Each donor's leukapheresis produced roughly between roughly 0.94 and 9.5 billion PBMCs. For each donor, CD4 naive and CD4 memory were each given three plates, CD8 naive was given two plates, and CD8 memory was given one plate.

Using the deep immunoSEQ assay, multiplex PCR amplified TCR CDR3 regions from genomic DNA. Extracted genomic DNA from each cell subset was distributed evenly across all wells of several immunoSEQ 96-well plates, and each plate was treated as a replicate. For sorted subsets, around 200 ng genomic DNA, equal to tens of thousands of T cell genomes, was loaded into each replicate PCR. The purified libraries were quantified using a Qubit 3.0 fluorometer, sized with a Bioanalyzer 2100, and then quantified again using the KAPA Library Quantification kit. A separate single-read 150-cycle Illumina NextSeq 550 flow cell was used to sequence each immunoSEQ 96-well plate. In the original analysis: Because the immunoSEQ output included only junctional sequences and no quality scores, the filtering could not be the same as the filtering used for full-length reads. Sequences were annotated with PyIR, a Python wrapper for IgBLAST v1.9, using IMGT germline references to assign V/J genes and CDR3. Any read was removed if the V/J assignment was weak (E-value above 1e-6), the CDR3 was missing, or the read contained stop codons, out-of-frame junctions, or ambiguous translated residues. V3J clonotypes were defined as sequences sharing an identical inferred V gene, J gene, and CDR3 amino acid sequence. To compute the percentage overlap between repertoires, the number of shared unique clonotypes was divided by the size of the smaller repertoire. RTK rarefaction, the Chao1 estimator, and Recon v2.1 estimates of unobserved clonotypes were used to assess repertoire richness. For all TCRbeta clonotypes obtained by the gDNA method from several donors, generation probabilities were computed with OLGA. In TCRdb, the immuneACCESS table is reduced to in-frame sequences with V and J assigned. These tables do not hold every clone; where another copy was compared, an unresolved V gene accounts for under half, and the others remain unexplained. Clone size and V and J calls were adopted from that table, with D and trimming inferred from the DNA. A total of about 700,000 clones appear in this sample, about 92% of them only once. 20% to 25% of the sample comes from the top ten.

General conclusions and limits of the study: The genetic and exposure-history diversity represented was limited by the small number of donors. Sampling was limited to blood, and TCR repertoires in tissue likely differ from TCR repertoires in blood. Clonotypes shared by all four sorted-subset donors showed higher generation probabilities than non-shared clonotypes. Even with the large sequencing depth, rarefaction of the sorted-subset datasets indicated that sequencing was incomplete. Larger estimated clonotype richness was generally found for naive subsets than for memory subsets. Approximately 4.8% of naive CD4, 3.5% of naive CD8, 2.3% of memory CD4, and 0.35% to 0.5% of memory CD8 clonotypes were shared across a few donors. Based on pairwise subsampling, the degree of clonotype sharing among donors was expected to be affected by sequencing depth.

CD8 naive samples were obtained by positive selection for CCR7 among CD45RO-negative cells, yielding a CD45RA+CCR7+ population from which TemRA cells were excluded. Donors were healthy HIV-negative adults with no recently reported acute infections or vaccinations. Every donor was a Caucasian adult residing in Nashville, Tennessee, USA. Blood was obtained by leukapheresis, after which PBMCs were separated by Ficoll-Histopaque density gradient centrifugation and cryopreserved in liquid nitrogen vapor phase. Purity and quantity of every magnetically sorted T cell population were checked by analytical flow cytometry. From each sorted fraction, genomic DNA was isolated and quantified by UV absorbance on a Nanodrop 2000c. V was cut back by 2 bases and J by 3 bases, leaving a gap of 17 bases between them. Spanning cysteine to phenylalanine, the CDR3 consists of 16 amino acids. This entry keeps only the CDR3 DNA: 48 bases, framed from base 1. For CDR1 and CDR2, the germline V gene (reference sequence) lists SEHNR and FQNEAQ.

As to this clone: It lacks a known antigen. No clone much larger than this one lies a single base away; base qualities are absent.

The sequenced sample consisted of naive CD8+ T cells sorted from blood. The cell subset or site label, as the study defines it: CD45RA+CCR7+. The chain joins TRBV7-9 to TRBJ2-7; a tentative D call is TRBD1 (6 bases match). This TCR came from a man under 40 in good health. This receptor carries the CDR3 CASSLSSRDNLYEQYF. The DNA sequence follows: TGTGCCAGCAGCTTATCAAGCAGGGACAACCTCTACGAGCAGTACTTC.